The rows below give T cell receptor beta chains drawn from one sample of a study of Graves' ophthalmopathy and Graves' hyperthyroidism. TCRdb used MiXCR to reprocess the multiplex PCR reads, holding one entry per CDR3 protein. The sample comprises around 1.1 million distinct CDR3 sequences, about 40% of which are singletons, and around 10% rests with the top ten. The sample was peripheral blood or thyroid tissue (not recorded which). Receptors originate from an adult man with Graves' hyperthyroidism. The conserved cysteine and the conserved F or W are not part of the CDR3 here.

V gene: TRBV7-2
CDR3 protein: ASSLEPMDEKLF

V gene: TRBV7-9
CDR3 protein: ASSSTGQEAQY

V gene: TRBV6-1
CDR3 protein: ASSESAGWDGELF

V gene: TRBV20-1
CDR3 protein: SATTGGTYEQY

V gene: TRBV11-2
CDR3 protein: ASSLALTGTTDTQY

V gene: TRBV25-1
CDR3 protein: ASSVATGSYNEQF

V gene: TRBV11-1
CDR3 protein: ASSFTGLAGAYEQY

V gene: TRBV7-2
CDR3 protein: ASTLSGVGSQPQH

V gene: TRBV6-5
CDR3 protein: ASSPDGINQPQH

V gene: TRBV5-1
CDR3 protein: ASSLTFGTATGELF

V gene: TRBV7-3
CDR3 protein: ASSAGQRRGYT

V gene: TRBV15
CDR3 protein: ATSSRTMNTEAF

V gene: TRBV11-2
CDR3 protein: ASSLDAGVVETQY

V gene: TRBV15
CDR3 protein: ATTAQGTGQPQH

V gene: TRBV7-2
CDR3 protein: ASSLKGLNQPQY

V gene: TRBV7-9
CDR3 protein: ASSSSGTSGVETQY

V gene: TRBV6-6
CDR3 protein: ASSYSDHQY

V gene: TRBV7-9
CDR3 protein: ASSSGRPPKETQY

V gene: TRBV29-1
CDR3 protein: SALKYNEQF

V gene: TRBV7-9
CDR3 protein: ASSNPGTSGHYEQY

V gene: TRBV12-3/TRBV12-4
CDR3 protein: ASSLGSGGGNQPQH

V gene: TRBV28
CDR3 protein: ASTFVLGTGELF

V gene: TRBV20-1
CDR3 protein: SAPPAGETQY

V gene: TRBV2
CDR3 protein: AKRALVLSGANVLT

V gene: TRBV12-3/TRBV12-4
CDR3 protein: ASSFLASSYEQY

V gene: TRBV3-1
CDR3 protein: ASSQDLQWTTYEQY

V gene: TRBV5-1
CDR3 protein: ASSWGQSSFTEAF

V gene: TRBV7-9
CDR3 protein: ASSAGGTNYGYT

V gene: TRBV6-6
CDR3 protein: ASSPFGPEAF

V gene: TRBV5-1
CDR3 protein: ASSFGTGVSNTGELF

V gene: TRBV10-2
CDR3 protein: ASSDEGAETQY

V gene: TRBV7-9
CDR3 protein: ASSNKDRGYEQY

V gene: TRBV4-3
CDR3 protein: ASRKIMNTEAF

V gene: TRBV14
CDR3 protein: ASSQETGDGYT

V gene: TRBV6-1
CDR3 protein: ASSYRTLPGAGNTIY

V gene: TRBV12-3/TRBV12-4
CDR3 protein: ASSLKGARWKDQPQH

V gene: TRBV7-9
CDR3 protein: ASGGLEAEAF

V gene: TRBV5-1
CDR3 protein: ASRMEGGLNTEAF

V gene: TRBV20-1
CDR3 protein: SAETTGGGGTIY

V gene: TRBV7-2
CDR3 protein: ASSRTGELGYT

V gene: TRBV25-1
CDR3 protein: ASSEYTLSDEQY

V gene: TRBV29-1
CDR3 protein: SVRRISGELF

V gene: TRBV4-3
CDR3 protein: ASSQDLAGWSGYT

V gene: TRBV20-1
CDR3 protein: SAPSGSAGELF

V gene: TRBV9
CDR3 protein: ASSVGPGLADSYEQY

V gene: TRBV7-6
CDR3 protein: ASSLWTGKNTEAF

V gene: TRBV20-1
CDR3 protein: SARDRYSSNYGYT

V gene: TRBV7-6
CDR3 protein: ASSRGQVYNSPLH

V gene: TRBV24-1
CDR3 protein: ATSDPQGFTGELF

V gene: TRBV7-2
CDR3 protein: ASRPLGSNTLH

V gene: TRBV5-1
CDR3 protein: ASSLTPGQINTGELF

V gene: TRBV6-6
CDR3 protein: ASSYPTREPGVGGYT

V gene: TRBV10-2
CDR3 protein: ASSEPDVGNYGYT

V gene: TRBV7-9
CDR3 protein: ASSLGGRNYGWESKAF

V gene: TRBV20-1
CDR3 protein: SARDLRTYSPLH

V gene: TRBV12-3/TRBV12-4
CDR3 protein: ASSPEWGIYEQY

V gene: TRBV14
CDR3 protein: ASSKRGGGGTKNNEQF

V gene: TRBV10-3
CDR3 protein: ASAGFSYNSPLH

V gene: TRBV19
CDR3 protein: ASRDKVGTGILYGYT